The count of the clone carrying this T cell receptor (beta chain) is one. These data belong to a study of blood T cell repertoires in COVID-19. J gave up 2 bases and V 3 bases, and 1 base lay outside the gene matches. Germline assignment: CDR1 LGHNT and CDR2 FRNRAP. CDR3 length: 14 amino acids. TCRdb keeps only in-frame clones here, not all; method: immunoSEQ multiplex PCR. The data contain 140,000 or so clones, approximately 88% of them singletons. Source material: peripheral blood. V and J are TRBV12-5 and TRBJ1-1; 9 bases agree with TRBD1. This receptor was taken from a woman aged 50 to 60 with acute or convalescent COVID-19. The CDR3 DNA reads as TGTGCTAGTGGTTTAACAGGGGGCAACACTGAAGCTTTCTTT. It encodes CASGLTGGNTEAFF.